This T cell receptor (beta chain) was captured by sequencing in a study of regulatory T cells in long-lasting Graves disease. The wider study: Graves' patients, diagnosed recently, had received antithyroid drugs under 3 months.

Arm-PCR of CDR3 regions and iRepertoire HTBI primers were the basis on which TCR beta libraries were built. TCRdb analysed the multiplex PCR reads with MiXCR anew, one entry per CDR3 protein. The sample records roughly 430,000 distinct CDR3 sequences, around 15% being singletons. This clonotype was counted only a few times. The sample's time point: newly diagnosed GD, antithyroid drugs for less than 3 months. Researchers made the TCR library from RNA that was extracted from PBMCs. Patient provenance is recorded as an endocrinology department in Xi'an, China. This sample was shared with a second study, whose subject was T cells in Graves' hyperthyroidism and ophthalmopathy. This second report adds: It was uncontrolled infection, other autoimmune disease, pregnancy or lactation that excluded patients.

This clonotype was sampled from a woman aged 25 to 39 with Graves disease. Sequenced here: peripheral blood mononuclear cells (PBMCs), sampled at new diagnosis, from a patient treated with antithyroid drugs.

DNA for the CDR3: TGCGCCAGCAGCCAGTCAAGAGGTTCACCCCTCCACTTT. It codes for CASSQSRGSPLHF. The chain couples TRBV4-3 to TRBJ1-6, with no clear D. This CDR3 is 13 amino acids long. Germline CDR1 is LGHNA and CDR2 is YSLEER. V was clipped by 3 bases and J by 9 bases, with 9 bases between them.